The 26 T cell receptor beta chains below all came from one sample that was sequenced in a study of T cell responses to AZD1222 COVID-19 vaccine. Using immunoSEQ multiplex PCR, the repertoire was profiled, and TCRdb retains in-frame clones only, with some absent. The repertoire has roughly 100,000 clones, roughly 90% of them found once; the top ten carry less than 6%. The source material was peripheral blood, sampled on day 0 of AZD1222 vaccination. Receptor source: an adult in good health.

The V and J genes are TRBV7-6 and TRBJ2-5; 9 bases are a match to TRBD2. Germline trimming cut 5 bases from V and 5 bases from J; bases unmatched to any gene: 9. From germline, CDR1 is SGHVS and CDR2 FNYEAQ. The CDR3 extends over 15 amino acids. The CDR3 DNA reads TGTGCCAGCAGCAAATCCGGGACTAGCCTCGAGACCCAGTACTTC. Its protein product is CASSKSGTSLETQYF.

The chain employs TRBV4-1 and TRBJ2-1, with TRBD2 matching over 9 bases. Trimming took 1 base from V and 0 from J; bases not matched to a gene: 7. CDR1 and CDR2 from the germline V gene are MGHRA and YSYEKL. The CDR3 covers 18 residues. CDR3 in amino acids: CASSQVLAGLSSYNEQFF. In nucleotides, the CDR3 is TGCGCCAGCAGCCAAGTCCTAGCGGGACTGAGCTCCTACAATGAGCAGTTCTTC.

The CDR3 nucleotides are TGTGCCTGGAGTTGGCAGCTCTACGAGCAGTACTTC. Protein product: CAWSWQLYEQYF. This chain uses TRBV30 with TRBJ2-7; unclear D gene. V lost 2 bases and J 3 bases, leaving 8 bases between the germline ends. This CDR3 region has 12 residues. Germline CDR1 is GTSNPN and CDR2 is SVGIG (reference sequence).

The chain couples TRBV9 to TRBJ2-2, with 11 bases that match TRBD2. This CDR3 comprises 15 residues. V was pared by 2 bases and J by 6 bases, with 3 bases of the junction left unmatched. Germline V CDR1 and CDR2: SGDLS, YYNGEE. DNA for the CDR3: TGTGCCAGCAGCGTTAGCGGGAGGGCCGCCGGGGAGCTGTTTTTT. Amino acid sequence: CASSVSGRAAGELFF.

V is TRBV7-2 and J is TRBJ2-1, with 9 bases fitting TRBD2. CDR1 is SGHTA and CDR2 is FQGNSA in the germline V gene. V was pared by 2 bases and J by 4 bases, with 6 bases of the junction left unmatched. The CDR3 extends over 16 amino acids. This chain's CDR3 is CASSLSPSGVYNEQFF. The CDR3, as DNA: TGTGCCAGCAGCTTAAGTCCTAGCGGGGTTTACAATGAGCAGTTCTTC.

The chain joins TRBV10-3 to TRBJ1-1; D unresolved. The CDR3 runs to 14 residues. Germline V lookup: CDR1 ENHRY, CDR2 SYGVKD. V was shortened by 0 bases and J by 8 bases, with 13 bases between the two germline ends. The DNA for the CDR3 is TGTGCCATCAGTGAGTCGGTCTTTCGAGTGGAAGCTTTCTTT. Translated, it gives CAISESVFRVEAFF.

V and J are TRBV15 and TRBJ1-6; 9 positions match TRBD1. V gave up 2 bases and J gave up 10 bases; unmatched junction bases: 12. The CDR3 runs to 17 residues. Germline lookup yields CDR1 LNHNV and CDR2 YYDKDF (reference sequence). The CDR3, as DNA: TGTGCCACCAGCAGAACACGGACAGGGGCGTTAAGGTCACCCCTCCACTTT. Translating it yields CATSRTRTGALRSPLHF.

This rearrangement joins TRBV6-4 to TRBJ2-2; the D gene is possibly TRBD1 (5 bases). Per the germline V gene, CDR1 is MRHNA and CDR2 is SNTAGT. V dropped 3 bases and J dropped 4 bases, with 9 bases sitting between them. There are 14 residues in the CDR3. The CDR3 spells CASSERRATGELFF. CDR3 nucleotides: TGTGCCAGCAGTGAACGCAGGGCCACCGGGGAGCTGTTTTTT.

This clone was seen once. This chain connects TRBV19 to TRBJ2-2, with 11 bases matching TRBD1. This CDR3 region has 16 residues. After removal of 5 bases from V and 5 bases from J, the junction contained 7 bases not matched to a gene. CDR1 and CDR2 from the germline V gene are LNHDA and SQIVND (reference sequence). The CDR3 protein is CASSFSGTGGTGELFF. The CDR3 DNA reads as TGTGCCAGTAGTTTTTCCGGGACAGGGGGAACCGGGGAGCTGTTTTTT.

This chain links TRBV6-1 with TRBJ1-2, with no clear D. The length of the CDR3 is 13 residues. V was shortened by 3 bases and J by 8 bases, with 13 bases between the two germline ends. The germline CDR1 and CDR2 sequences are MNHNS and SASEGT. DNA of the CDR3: TGTGCCAGCAGTGAGTCCAGGTTGTTAGGCTACACCTTC. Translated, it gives CASSESRLLGYTF.

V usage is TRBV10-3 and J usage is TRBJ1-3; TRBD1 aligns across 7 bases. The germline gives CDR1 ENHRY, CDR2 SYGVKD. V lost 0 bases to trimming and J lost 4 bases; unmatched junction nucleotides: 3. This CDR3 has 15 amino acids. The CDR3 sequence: CAISESVQGGNTIYF. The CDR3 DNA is TGTGCCATCAGTGAGTCGGTACAGGGGGGAAACACCATATATTTT.

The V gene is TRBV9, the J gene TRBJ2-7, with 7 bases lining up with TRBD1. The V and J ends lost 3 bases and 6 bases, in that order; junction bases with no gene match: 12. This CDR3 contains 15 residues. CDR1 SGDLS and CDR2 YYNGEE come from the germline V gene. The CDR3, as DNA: TGTGCCAGCAGCGGGGGGACAGCGCCCCCGGGCGAGCAGTACTTC. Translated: CASSGGTAPPGEQYF.

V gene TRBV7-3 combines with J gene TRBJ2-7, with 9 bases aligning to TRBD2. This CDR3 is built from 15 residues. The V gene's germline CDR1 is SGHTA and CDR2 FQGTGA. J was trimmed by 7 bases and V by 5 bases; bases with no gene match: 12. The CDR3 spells CASSPMGGRAREQYF. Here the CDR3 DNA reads TGTGCCAGCAGCCCCATGGGCGGGAGGGCCAGGGAGCAGTACTTC.

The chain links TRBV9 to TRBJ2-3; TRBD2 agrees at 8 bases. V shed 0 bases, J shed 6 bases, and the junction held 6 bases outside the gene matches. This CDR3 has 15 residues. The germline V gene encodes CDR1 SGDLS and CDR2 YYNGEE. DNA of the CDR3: TGTGCCAGCAGCGTAGACAGCGGGAGTGGGGATACGCAGTATTTT. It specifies CASSVDSGSGDTQYF.

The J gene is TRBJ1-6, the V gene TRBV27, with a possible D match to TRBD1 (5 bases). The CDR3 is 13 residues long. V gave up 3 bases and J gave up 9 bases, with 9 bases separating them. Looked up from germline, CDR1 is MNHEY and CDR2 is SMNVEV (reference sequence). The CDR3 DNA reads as TGTGCCAGCAGTTTGACAGAGAGTTCACCCCTCCACTTT. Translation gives CASSLTESSPLHF.

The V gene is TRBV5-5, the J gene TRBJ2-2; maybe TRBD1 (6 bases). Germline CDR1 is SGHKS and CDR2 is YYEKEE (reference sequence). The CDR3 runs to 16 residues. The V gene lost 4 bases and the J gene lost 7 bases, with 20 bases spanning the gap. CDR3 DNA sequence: TGTGCCAGCAGCGATGGCCTCGCCAGGGGAAGCGGGGAGCTGTTTTTT. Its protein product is CASSDGLARGSGELFF.

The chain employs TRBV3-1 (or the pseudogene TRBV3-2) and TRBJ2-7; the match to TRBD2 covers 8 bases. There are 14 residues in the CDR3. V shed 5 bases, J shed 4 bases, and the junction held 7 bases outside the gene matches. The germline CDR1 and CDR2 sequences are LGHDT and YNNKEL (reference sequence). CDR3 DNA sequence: TGTGCCAGCAGCTCGGGACTAGTGGCGTACGAGCAGTACTTC. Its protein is CASSSGLVAYEQYF.

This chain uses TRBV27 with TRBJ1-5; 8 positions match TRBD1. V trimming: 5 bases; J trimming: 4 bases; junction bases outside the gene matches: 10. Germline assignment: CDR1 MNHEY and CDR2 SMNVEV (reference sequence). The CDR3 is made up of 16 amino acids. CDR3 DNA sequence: TGTGCCAGCAGTCGAGCCGGACAGGGTCAAAATCAGCCCCAGCATTTT. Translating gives CASSRAGQGQNQPQHF.

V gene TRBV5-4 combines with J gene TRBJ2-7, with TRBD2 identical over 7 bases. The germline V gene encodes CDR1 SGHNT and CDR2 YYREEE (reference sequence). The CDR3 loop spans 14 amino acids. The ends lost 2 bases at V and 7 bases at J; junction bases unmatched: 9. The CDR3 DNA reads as TGTGCCAGCAGCTTCCCTAGCGGACCTGAGGAGCAGTACTTC. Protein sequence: CASSFPSGPEEQYF. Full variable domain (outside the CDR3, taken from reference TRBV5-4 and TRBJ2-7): ETGVTQSPTHLIKTRGQQVTLRCSSQSGHNTVSWYQQALGQGPQFIFQYYREEENGRGNFPPRFSGLQFPNYSSELNVNALELDDSALYLCASSFPSGPEEQYFGPGTRLTVT.

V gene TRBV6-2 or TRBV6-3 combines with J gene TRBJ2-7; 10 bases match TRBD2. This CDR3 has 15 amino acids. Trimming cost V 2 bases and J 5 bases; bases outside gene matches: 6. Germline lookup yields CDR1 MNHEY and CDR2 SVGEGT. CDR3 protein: CASSYVASGSHEQYF. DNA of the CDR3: TGTGCCAGCAGTTACGTCGCTAGCGGGAGCCACGAGCAGTACTTC.

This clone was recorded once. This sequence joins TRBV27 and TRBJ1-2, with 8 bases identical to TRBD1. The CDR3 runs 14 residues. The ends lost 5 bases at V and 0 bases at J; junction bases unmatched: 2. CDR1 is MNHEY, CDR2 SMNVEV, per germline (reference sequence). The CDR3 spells CASSMTGANYGYTF. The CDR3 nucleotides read TGTGCCAGCAGTATGACAGGGGCTAACTATGGCTACACCTTC.

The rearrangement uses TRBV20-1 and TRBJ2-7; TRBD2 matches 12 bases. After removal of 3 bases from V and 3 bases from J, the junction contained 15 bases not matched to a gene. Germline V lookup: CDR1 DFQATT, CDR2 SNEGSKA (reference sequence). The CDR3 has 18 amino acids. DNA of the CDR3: TGCAGTGCTAGTGCCGCCGGGACTAGCGGGTACCAAATCTACGAGCAGTACTTC. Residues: CSASAAGTSGYQIYEQYF.

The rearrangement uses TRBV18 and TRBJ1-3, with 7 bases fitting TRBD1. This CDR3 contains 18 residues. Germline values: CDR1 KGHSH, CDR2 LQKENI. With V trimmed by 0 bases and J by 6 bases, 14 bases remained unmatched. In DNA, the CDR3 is TGTGCCAGCTCACCACCCGAGACAGGGCTCGGATTGAAAAACACCATATATTTT. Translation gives CASSPPETGLGLKNTIYF.

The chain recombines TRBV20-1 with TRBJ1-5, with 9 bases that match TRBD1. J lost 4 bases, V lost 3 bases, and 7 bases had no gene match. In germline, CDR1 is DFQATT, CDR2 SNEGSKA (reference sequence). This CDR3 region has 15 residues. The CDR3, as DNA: TGCAGTGCTAGTACAGGACAGGGGAGGAATCAGCCCCAGCATTTT. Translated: CSASTGQGRNQPQHF.

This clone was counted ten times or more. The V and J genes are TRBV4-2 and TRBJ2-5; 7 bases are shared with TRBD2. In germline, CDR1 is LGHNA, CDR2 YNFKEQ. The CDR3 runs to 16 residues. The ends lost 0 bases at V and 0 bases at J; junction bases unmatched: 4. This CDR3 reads CASSQELGGYQETQYF. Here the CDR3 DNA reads TGTGCCAGCAGCCAAGAATTGGGGGGGTACCAAGAGACCCAGTACTTC.

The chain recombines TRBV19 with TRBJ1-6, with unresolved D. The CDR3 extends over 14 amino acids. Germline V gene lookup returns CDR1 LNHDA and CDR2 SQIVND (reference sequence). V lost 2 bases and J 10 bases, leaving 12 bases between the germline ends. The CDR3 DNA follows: TGTGCCAGTAGTATACGGCCAGATGGGTCACCCCTCCACTTT. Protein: CASSIRPDGSPLHF.